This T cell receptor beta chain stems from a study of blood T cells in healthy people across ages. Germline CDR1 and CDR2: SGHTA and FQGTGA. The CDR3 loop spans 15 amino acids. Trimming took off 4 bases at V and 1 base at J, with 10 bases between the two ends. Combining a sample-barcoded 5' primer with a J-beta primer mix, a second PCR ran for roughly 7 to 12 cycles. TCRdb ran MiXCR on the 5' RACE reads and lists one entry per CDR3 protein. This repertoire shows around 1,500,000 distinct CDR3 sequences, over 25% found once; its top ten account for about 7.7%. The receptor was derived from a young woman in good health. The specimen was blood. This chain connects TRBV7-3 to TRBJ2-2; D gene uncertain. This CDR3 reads CASSSSPVNTGELFF. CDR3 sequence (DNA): TGTGCCAGCAGCTCCTCTCCCGTGAACACCGGGGAGCTGTTTTTT.